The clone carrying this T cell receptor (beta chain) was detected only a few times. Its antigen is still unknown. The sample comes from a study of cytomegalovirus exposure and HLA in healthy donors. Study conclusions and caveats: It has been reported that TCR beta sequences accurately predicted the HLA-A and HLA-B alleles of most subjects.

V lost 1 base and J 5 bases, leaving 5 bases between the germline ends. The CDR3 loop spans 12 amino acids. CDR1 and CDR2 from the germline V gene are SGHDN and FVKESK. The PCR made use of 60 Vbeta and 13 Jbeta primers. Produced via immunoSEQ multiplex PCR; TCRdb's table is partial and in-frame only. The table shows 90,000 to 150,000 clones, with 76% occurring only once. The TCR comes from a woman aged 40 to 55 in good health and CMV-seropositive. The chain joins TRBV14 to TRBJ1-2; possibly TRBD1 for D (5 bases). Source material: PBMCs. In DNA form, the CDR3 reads TGTGCCAGCAGCCAAGCAGGGTATGGCTACACCTTC. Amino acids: CASSQAGYGYTF.